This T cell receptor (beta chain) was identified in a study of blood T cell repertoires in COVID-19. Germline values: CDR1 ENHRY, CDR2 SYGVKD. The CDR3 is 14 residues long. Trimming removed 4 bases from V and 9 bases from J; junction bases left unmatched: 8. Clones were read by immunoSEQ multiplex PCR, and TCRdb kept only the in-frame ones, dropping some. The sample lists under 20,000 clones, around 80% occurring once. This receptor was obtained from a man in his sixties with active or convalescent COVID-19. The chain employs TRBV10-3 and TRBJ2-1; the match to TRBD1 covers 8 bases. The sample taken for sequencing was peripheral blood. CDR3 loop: CAISAPGQGVEQFF. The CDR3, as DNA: TGTGCCATCAGTGCGCCCGGACAGGGAGTTGAGCAGTTCTTC.